What follows are 30 T cell receptor beta chains derived from one specimen sequenced in a study of cytomegalovirus exposure and HLA in healthy donors. In the PCR, 60 Vbeta and 13 Jbeta primers were used. The data were produced by immunoSEQ multiplex PCR, yet TCRdb's version contains in-frame clones alone and is incomplete. The top ten hold 0.9% to 1.2% of the sample, which has some 150,000 clones, more than 70% seen once. Sequenced: PBMCs. These receptors all come from a male donor in good health and CMV-seronegative.

This clone was detected a few times. This chain uses TRBV25-1 with TRBJ1-2; D is unclear. This CDR3 is 15 amino acids long. The germline V and J ends were trimmed by 1 base and 6 bases, with 15 bases remaining between them. Germline CDR1 and CDR2: MGHDK and SYGVNS. CDR3 protein: CASSEWRGWRDGYTF. CDR3 DNA sequence: TGTGCCAGCAGTGAATGGCGTGGGTGGAGGGATGGCTACACCTTC.

J is TRBJ1-2 and V is TRBV5-4; a possible D gene is TRBD1 (5 bases). Trimming stripped 0 bases from V and 10 bases from J, with 10 bases between. The CDR3 consists of 12 residues. The germline gives CDR1 SGHNT, CDR2 YYREEE (reference sequence). CDR3 amino acids: CASSLVVGHYTF. The DNA for the CDR3 is TGTGCCAGCAGCTTGGTAGTGGGGCACTACACCTTC.

The CDR3 DNA is TGCGCCAGCAGTGACCGAGGCGAAGCTTTCTTT. Translation: CASSDRGEAFF. This rearrangement joins TRBV10-2 to TRBJ1-1; no clear D. Trimming took 3 bases from V and 8 from J, leaving 7 bases between them. Germline-derived CDR1 and CDR2 are WSHSY and SAAADI. This CDR3 comprises 11 residues.

CDR3 nucleotides: TGTGCCAGCAGTAGGGAAAGCGGGGGAGAGACCCAGTACTTC. Residues: CASSRESGGETQYF. The rearrangement joins TRBV2 to TRBJ2-5; 8 nucleotides line up with TRBD2. This CDR3 comprises 14 residues. Trimming took 5 bases from V and 4 from J; bases not matched to a gene: 6. Germline-derived CDR1 and CDR2 are SNHLY and FYNNEI.

V usage is TRBV11-2 and J usage is TRBJ1-5; D is unclear. Germline lookup yields CDR1 SGHAT and CDR2 FQNNGV. This CDR3 comprises 13 residues. Trimming removed 2 bases from V and 5 bases from J, with 7 bases in between. CDR3 sequence: CASSLNHDQPQHF. The CDR3 DNA sequence: TGTGCCAGCAGCTTAAATCATGATCAGCCCCAGCATTTT.

The chain uses TRBV4-1 and TRBJ2-2; 16 bases align to TRBD2. With V trimmed by 2 bases and J by 0 bases, 9 bases remained unmatched. Looked up from germline, CDR1 is MGHRA and CDR2 is YSYEKL. The CDR3 has 21 amino acids. This CDR3 is CASSQPPGGLAGGTNTGELFF. The DNA for the CDR3 is TGCGCCAGCAGCCAACCCCCAGGGGGACTAGCGGGGGGGACGAACACCGGGGAGCTGTTTTTT.

V is TRBV7-2 and J is TRBJ1-1; tentatively, D is TRBD1 (6 bases). Germline CDR1 reads SGHTA; CDR2 reads FQGNSA. CDR3 length: 15 residues. Deletions cut 4 bases from V and 5 bases from J, with 17 bases between. CDR3 in DNA: TGTGCCAGCAGCTCCCGGGTGGGGGCAGGAACTGAAGCTTTCTTT. Residues: CASSSRVGAGTEAFF.

CDR3: CAISGPPPSTDTQYF. The CDR3 DNA reads as TGTGCCATCAGTGGGCCCCCTCCTAGCACAGATACGCAGTATTTT. The chain is built from TRBV10-3 and TRBJ2-3; D unresolved. Between the trimmed V and J ends, which lost 4 bases and 0 bases, there was a span of 11 bases. This CDR3 is 15 amino acids long. Germline V gene sequence: CDR1 ENHRY, CDR2 SYGVKD.

The J gene is TRBJ2-6, the V gene TRBV5-1; D unresolved. V dropped 6 bases and J dropped 0 bases, with 10 bases sitting between them. This CDR3 region has 15 residues. CDR1 is SGHRS, CDR2 YFSETQ, per germline. CDR3 in amino acids: CASTLGHSGANVLTF. DNA of the CDR3: TGCGCCAGCACCCTAGGCCACTCTGGGGCCAACGTCCTGACTTTC.

This clone has only one observation. V gene TRBV11-2 combines with J gene TRBJ2-7; D might be TRBD1 (5 bases). This CDR3 contains 16 residues. Trimming cost V 5 bases and J 3 bases, with 20 bases left between them. Looked up from germline, CDR1 is SGHAT and CDR2 is FQNNGV. CDR3 coding DNA: TGTGCCAGCAGCCTACCCCTCCGGACATCCTACTACGAGCAGTACTTC. This translates into CASSLPLRTSYYEQYF.

The CDR3 region is CASSVTTTTQETQYF. The CDR3 coding sequence is TGCGCCAGCAGTGTGACTACTACAACTCAAGAGACCCAGTACTTC. The chain combines TRBV10-1 with TRBJ2-5, with a tentative D call TRBD2 (5 bases). Germline CDR1 is WNHNN and CDR2 is SYGVQD (reference sequence). The V end lost 4 bases, the J end lost 2 bases, and 14 bases lay between the germline ends. The CDR3 is made up of 15 amino acids.

V gene TRBV7-3 combines with J gene TRBJ2-7, with D perhaps matching TRBD1 (5 bases). CDR3 length: 14 amino acids. The V gene's germline CDR1 is SGHTA and CDR2 FQGTGA. V was cut by 0 bases and J by 3 bases, with 9 bases left in between. DNA for the CDR3: TGTGCCAGCAGCTTAACAGTAGGGGACTACGAGCAGTACTTC. Protein sequence: CASSLTVGDYEQYF.

The rearrangement links TRBV14 to TRBJ1-1; D call uncertain. This CDR3 is built from 14 residues. The V and J ends lost 1 base and 5 bases respectively, with 11 bases between them. Germline-derived CDR1 and CDR2 are SGHDN and FVKESK. CDR3 in amino acids: CASSQGRSRTEAFF. The DNA for the CDR3 is TGTGCCAGCAGCCAAGGTCGGAGTCGGACTGAAGCTTTCTTT.

The rearrangement joins TRBV27 to TRBJ2-5; 13 positions match TRBD2. With V trimmed by 5 bases and J by 7 bases, 10 bases remained unmatched. The CDR3 has 16 amino acids. Per the germline V gene, CDR1 is MNHEY and CDR2 is SMNVEV (reference sequence). Here the CDR3 reads CASSLLLAGGPGTQYF. CDR3 DNA sequence: TGTGCCAGCAGTCTTTTACTAGCGGGGGGGCCAGGGACCCAGTACTTC.

This clone was counted a few times. This sequence joins TRBV6-6 and TRBJ1-4; no definite D call. The CDR3 is 16 residues long. In germline, CDR1 is MNHNY, CDR2 SVGAGI (reference sequence). Trimming took off 4 bases at V and 2 bases at J, with 14 bases between the two ends. The CDR3: CASSFPGLRTNEKLFF. CDR3 nucleotide sequence: TGTGCCAGCAGTTTCCCTGGGTTGAGGACTAATGAAAAACTGTTTTTT.

The chain carries TRBV20-1 and TRBJ1-1; D not resolved. CDR3 size: 11 residues. Trimming left V 3 bases short and J 1 base short, with 3 bases between. Per germline, CDR1 DFQATT and CDR2 SNEGSKA (reference sequence). The CDR3 nucleotides read TGCAGTGCTAGCAAGAACACTGAAGCTTTCTTT. Encoded protein: CSASKNTEAFF.

The V and J genes are TRBV18 and TRBJ1-2, with D uncertain. The V gene's germline CDR1 is KGHSH and CDR2 LQKENI. V was clipped by 1 base and J by 4 bases, with 10 bases between them. The CDR3 consists of 14 residues. CDR3 protein: CASSPLEETYGYTF. The CDR3 DNA reads as TGTGCCAGCTCACCACTGGAGGAGACCTATGGCTACACCTTC.

Note on this clone: A read error may account for a junction end that differs from germline. The chain has TRBV10-3 and TRBJ2-2; D is possibly TRBD2 (7 bases). This CDR3 has 15 residues. Germline assignment: CDR1 ENHRY and CDR2 SYGVKD. The chain's CDR3 is CASSYGGQVTGELFF. In DNA form, the CDR3 reads TGTGCCAGCAGTTACGGGGGGCAGGTGACCGGGGAGCTGTTTTTT.

The V and J genes are TRBV14 and TRBJ1-1; D remains unclear. CDR3 length: 15 residues. V was clipped by 2 bases and J by 3 bases, with 13 bases between them. The V gene's germline CDR1 is SGHDN and CDR2 FVKESK. In DNA form, the CDR3 reads TGTGCCAGCAGCCAATCCCACATGCAGTACACTGAAGCTTTCTTT. It is translated as CASSQSHMQYTEAFF.

This chain links TRBV9 with TRBJ1-2, with TRBD1 identical over 7 bases. Losses at the gene ends were 6 bases for V and 2 bases for J; bases not matched to a gene: 4. This CDR3 is 13 amino acids long. CDR1 and CDR2 from the germline V gene are SGDLS and YYNGEE. CDR3 in amino acids: CASTRGINYGYTF. The CDR3 DNA follows: TGTGCCAGCACCAGGGGGATAAACTATGGCTACACCTTC.

About this clone itself: The same CDR3 is also encoded by other DNA sequences in this sample. V and J are TRBV5-1 and TRBJ1-1; D is perhaps TRBD1 (6 bases). Germline assignment: CDR1 SGHRS and CDR2 YFSETQ. The CDR3 runs 12 residues. Between the trimmed V and J ends, which lost 5 bases and 3 bases, there was a span of 8 bases. CDR3 DNA sequence: TGCGCCAGCAGTTCAGGGGACACTGAAGCTTTCTTT. Residues: CASSSGDTEAFF.

The chain joins TRBV6-5 to TRBJ1-5; D is possibly TRBD1 (5 bases). Trimming cost V 0 bases and J 6 bases, with 12 bases left between them. The CDR3 loop spans 15 amino acids. Germline loops: CDR1 MNHEY, CDR2 SVGAGI. The CDR3 bases are TGTGCCAGCAGTTACTCGAAGGGGCTTGGTCAGCCCCAGCATTTT. Translated: CASSYSKGLGQPQHF.

This clone was recorded once. This chain connects TRBV5-1 to TRBJ2-1; D may be TRBD1 (5 bases). V shed 0 bases and J shed 0 bases, with 7 bases lying between them. CDR1 SGHRS and CDR2 YFSETQ come from the germline V gene. The CDR3 is 15 amino acids. The CDR3 DNA follows: TGCGCCAGCAGCTTGGGGACATCCTCCTACAATGAGCAGTTCTTC. This sequence encodes CASSLGTSSYNEQFF.

The chain uses TRBV4-3 and TRBJ1-1, with 8 nucleotides matching TRBD1. This CDR3 has 15 amino acids. J was trimmed by 5 bases and V by 0 bases; bases with no gene match: 5. Looked up from germline, CDR1 is LGHNA and CDR2 is YSLEER. CDR3: CASSQEAYRGTEAFF. The CDR3 DNA follows: TGCGCCAGCAGCCAAGAAGCTTACAGGGGGACTGAAGCTTTCTTT.

The rearrangement joins TRBV2 to TRBJ2-2; a possible D gene is TRBD2 (5 bases). Germline CDR1 reads SNHLY; CDR2 reads FYNNEI. The ends were cut back, 7 bases at V and 4 bases at J, with 25 bases in the middle. The CDR3 runs to 18 residues. The DNA for the CDR3 is TGTGCCAGCATGTGGTCCACTAGACCCCCTAGTTTCACCGGGGAGCTGTTTTTT. Translating it yields CASMWSTRPPSFTGELFF.

The CDR3 sequence is CASSLLAGGRHEQFF. The CDR3 nucleotides are TGTGCCAGCAGCTTATTAGCGGGGGGCCGGCATGAGCAGTTCTTC. J is TRBJ2-1 and V is TRBV7-2, with 10 nucleotides matching TRBD2. V was clipped by 2 bases and J by 8 bases; unmatched bases: 6. The germline V gene has CDR1 SGHTA and CDR2 FQGNSA. This CDR3 has 15 amino acids.

The chain uses TRBV27 and TRBJ2-1; the D gene is possibly TRBD2 (6 bases). CDR1 and CDR2 (germline): MNHEY, SMNVEV (reference sequence). Trimming removed 5 bases from V and 7 bases from J, with 9 bases in between. The CDR3 has 12 amino acids. In nucleotides, the CDR3 is TGTGCCAGCAGTCTGGGGACTAATGAGCAGTTCTTC. It is translated as CASSLGTNEQFF.

As to this clone: Other nucleotide sequences from this sample produce the same CDR3. The chain combines TRBV5-1 with TRBJ2-7; D is possibly TRBD1 (6 bases). There are 12 residues in the CDR3. V lost 3 bases and J 4 bases, leaving 8 bases between the germline ends. Germline V gene sequence: CDR1 SGHRS, CDR2 YFSETQ. The CDR3 here is CASSSQGYEQYF. The DNA for the CDR3 is TGCGCCAGCAGCTCCCAGGGGTACGAGCAGTACTTC.

The rearrangement links TRBV18 to TRBJ2-3, with D possibly TRBD1 on 5 matching bases. Trimming removed 2 bases from V and 6 bases from J, with 9 bases in between. The germline V gene has CDR1 KGHSH and CDR2 LQKENI. The length of the CDR3 is 13 residues. For the CDR3, the DNA is TGTGCCAGCTCACCAAGGGGTTTGGATACGCAGTATTTT. This translates into CASSPRGLDTQYF.

This rearrangement joins TRBV18 to TRBJ2-1, with 10 bases matching TRBD2. CDR3 length: 14 residues. V was pared by 3 bases and J by 10 bases, with 6 bases of the junction left unmatched. Germline assignment: CDR1 KGHSH and CDR2 LQKENI. The CDR3 sequence: CASSPLSGGPEQFF. The CDR3 region has the DNA TGTGCCAGCTCACCCCTTAGCGGGGGGCCCGAGCAGTTCTTC.